This TCR beta chain was observed in a study of CD8+CD57+ T cells in acquired aplastic anemia. By flow cytometry, patients selected for sequencing had shown an expansion of CD8+CD57+ cells. CDR1 is KGHDR and CDR2 is SFDVKD in the germline V gene. V dropped 4 bases and J dropped 7; count of bases not matched to a gene: 14. CDR3 size: 17 residues. The TCR beta profiling, which covered VDJ combination and CDR3 sequence, was carried out using genomic DNA as the template. MiXCR, run by TCRdb on the reads, gives a single entry per CDR3 protein. The table has about 150,000 distinct CDR3 sequences, 40% to 65% seen once.

The rearrangement links TRBV24-1 to TRBJ1-4; the match to TRBD1 covers 7 bases. This clonotype originated in a human donor with aplastic anemia. Input material: sorted CD4+, CD8+, or CD8+CD57+ T cells (not recorded which) from PBMCs. In DNA, the CDR3 is TGTGCCACCAGTGAGTATGCGACCGGGACAGTGCCTGAAAAACTGTTTTTT. Its translation is CATSEYATGTVPEKLFF.